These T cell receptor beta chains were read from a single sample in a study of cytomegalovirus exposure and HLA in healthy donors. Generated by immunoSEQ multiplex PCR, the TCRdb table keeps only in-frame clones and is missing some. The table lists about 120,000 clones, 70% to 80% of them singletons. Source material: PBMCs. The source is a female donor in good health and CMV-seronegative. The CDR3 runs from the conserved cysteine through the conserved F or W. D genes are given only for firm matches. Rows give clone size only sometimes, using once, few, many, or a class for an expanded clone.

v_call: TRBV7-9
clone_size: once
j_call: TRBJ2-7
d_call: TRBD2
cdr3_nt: TGTGCCAGCAGCGAGACTAGCGGGGCGCCCTACGAGCAGTACTTC
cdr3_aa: CASSETSGAPYEQYF

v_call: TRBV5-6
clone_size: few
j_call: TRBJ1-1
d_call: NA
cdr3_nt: TGTGCCAGCAGCTTGGTAGCCACTGAAGCTTTCTTT
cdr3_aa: CASSLVATEAFF

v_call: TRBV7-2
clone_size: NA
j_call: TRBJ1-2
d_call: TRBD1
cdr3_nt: TGTGCCAGCAGCGCAGGGGGGTCTGGCTACACCTTC
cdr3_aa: CASSAGGSGYTF

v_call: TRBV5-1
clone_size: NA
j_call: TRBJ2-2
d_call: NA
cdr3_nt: TGCGCCAGCAGCTTGTTACTACGGTCCAGGGTCTCCTACACCGGGGAGCTGTTTTTT
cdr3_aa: CASSLLLRSRVSYTGELFF

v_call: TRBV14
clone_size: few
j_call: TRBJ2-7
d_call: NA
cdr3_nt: TGTGCCAGCAGCCTAACGGCTACGTTTCTTCCTAGAACCTACGAGCAGTACTTC
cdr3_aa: CASSLTATFLPRTYEQYF

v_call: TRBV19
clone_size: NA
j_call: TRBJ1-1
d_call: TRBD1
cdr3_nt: TGTGCCAGTAGCAGCGGACAGGGGGGCACTGAAGCTTTCTTT
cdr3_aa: CASSSGQGGTEAFF

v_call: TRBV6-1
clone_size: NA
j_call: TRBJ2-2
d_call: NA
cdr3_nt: TGTGCCAGCAGTAAACCCCGGGGTACCGGGGAGCTGTTTTTT
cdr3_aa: CASSKPRGTGELFF

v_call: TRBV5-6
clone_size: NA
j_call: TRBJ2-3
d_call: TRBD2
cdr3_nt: TGTGCCAGCAGCAACCGCTTTAGCGGGGCGTGGGTAGATACGCAGTATTTT
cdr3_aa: CASSNRFSGAWVDTQYF

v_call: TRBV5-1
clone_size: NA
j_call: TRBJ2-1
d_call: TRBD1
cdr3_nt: TGCGCCAGCAGCTTTGACAGGGGGAGCTACAATGAGCAGTTCTTC
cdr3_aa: CASSFDRGSYNEQFF

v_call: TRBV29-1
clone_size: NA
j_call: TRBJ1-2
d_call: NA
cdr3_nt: TGCAGCGCCGAAGCAGGATACTATGGCTACACCTTC
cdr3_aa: CSAEAGYYGYTF

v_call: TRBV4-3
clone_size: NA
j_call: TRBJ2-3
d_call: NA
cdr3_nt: TGCGCCAGCAGCCAAGATGGCGGCCGCACAGATACGCAGTATTTT
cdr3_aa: CASSQDGGRTDTQYF